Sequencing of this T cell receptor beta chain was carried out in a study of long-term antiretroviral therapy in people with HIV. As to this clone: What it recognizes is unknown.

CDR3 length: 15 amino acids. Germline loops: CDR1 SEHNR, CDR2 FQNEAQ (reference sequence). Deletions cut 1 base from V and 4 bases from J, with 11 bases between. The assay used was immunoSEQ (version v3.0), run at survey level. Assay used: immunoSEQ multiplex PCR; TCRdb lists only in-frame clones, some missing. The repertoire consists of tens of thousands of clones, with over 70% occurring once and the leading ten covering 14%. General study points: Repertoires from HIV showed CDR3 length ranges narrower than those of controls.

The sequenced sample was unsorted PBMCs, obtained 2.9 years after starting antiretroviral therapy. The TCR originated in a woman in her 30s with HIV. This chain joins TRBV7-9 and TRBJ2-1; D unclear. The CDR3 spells CASSLGSASYNEQFF. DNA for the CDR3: TGTGCCAGCAGCTTAGGGTCCGCGTCTTACAATGAGCAGTTCTTC. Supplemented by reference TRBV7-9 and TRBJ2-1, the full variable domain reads DTGVSQNPRHKITKRGQNVTFRCDPISEHNRLYWYRQTLGQGPEFLTYFQNEAQLEKSRLLSDRFSAERPKGSFSTLEIQRTEQGDSAMYLCASSLGSASYNEQFFGPGTRLTVL.